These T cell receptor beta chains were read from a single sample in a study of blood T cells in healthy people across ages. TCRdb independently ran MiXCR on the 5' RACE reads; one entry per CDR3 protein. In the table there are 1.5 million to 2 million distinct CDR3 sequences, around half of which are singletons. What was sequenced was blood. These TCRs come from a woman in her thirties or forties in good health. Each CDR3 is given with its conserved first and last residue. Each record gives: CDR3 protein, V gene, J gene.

CDR3 protein: CASSLFDLNTEAFF
V gene: TRBV5-1
J gene: TRBJ1-1

CDR3 protein: CASSPSWGGYNEQFF
V gene: TRBV9
J gene: TRBJ2-1

CDR3 protein: CATGQYNEQFF
V gene: TRBV29-1
J gene: TRBJ2-1

CDR3 protein: CSALRSDEQYF
V gene: TRBV20-1
J gene: .

CDR3 protein: CASSQGPFEQYF
V gene: TRBV3-1
J gene: .

CDR3 protein: CASSLWDVGSYEQYF
V gene: TRBV7-6
J gene: TRBJ2-7

CDR3 protein: CASSDAITDTQYF
V gene: TRBV25-1
J gene: TRBJ2-3

CDR3 protein: CSARGSMRLSPYEQYF
V gene: TRBV20-1
J gene: TRBJ2-7

CDR3 protein: CASSRDRTGGVQETQYF
V gene: TRBV6-2/TRBV6-3
J gene: .

CDR3 protein: CSARESGMNQPQHF
V gene: TRBV20-1
J gene: TRBJ1-5

CDR3 protein: CASSQEFGDTQYF
V gene: TRBV3-1
J gene: TRBJ2-3

CDR3 protein: CSVEGSPRENEKLFF
V gene: TRBV29-1
J gene: TRBJ1-4

CDR3 protein: CASRRGTSGGKWTDTQYF
V gene: TRBV27
J gene: TRBJ2-3

CDR3 protein: CASTARGVSLDTQYF
V gene: TRBV2
J gene: TRBJ2-3

CDR3 protein: CAISESTSGYNEQFF
V gene: TRBV10-3
J gene: TRBJ2-1

CDR3 protein: CASSLRLAGVREQFF
V gene: TRBV27
J gene: TRBJ2-1

CDR3 protein: CSARDRSGSDTQYF
V gene: TRBV20-1
J gene: TRBJ2-3

CDR3 protein: CAYLNYGYTF
V gene: TRBV20-1
J gene: TRBJ1-2

CDR3 protein: CATSAQKRGTQETQYF
V gene: TRBV15
J gene: TRBJ2-5

CDR3 protein: CASSQDELAGESNEQFF
V gene: TRBV4-2
J gene: TRBJ2-1

CDR3 protein: CASSLGTRYSNQPQHF
V gene: TRBV7-2
J gene: TRBJ1-5

CDR3 protein: CASSLLWSDNEQFF
V gene: TRBV11-2
J gene: TRBJ2-1

CDR3 protein: CASSSSLTSGVSSYNEQFF
V gene: TRBV28
J gene: TRBJ2-1

CDR3 protein: CASSQDLFYEKLFF
V gene: TRBV4-1
J gene: TRBJ1-4

CDR3 protein: CATSRGETGSRQETQYF
V gene: TRBV15
J gene: TRBJ2-5

CDR3 protein: CASSLTSASDTQYF
V gene: TRBV5-1
J gene: TRBJ2-3

CDR3 protein: CASSLSPDSYNEQFF
V gene: TRBV7-2
J gene: TRBJ2-1

CDR3 protein: CASSFNPPASPTYEQYF
V gene: TRBV7-9
J gene: TRBJ2-7

CDR3 protein: CASSGKSGTQETQYF
V gene: TRBV9
J gene: TRBJ2-5

CDR3 protein: CASSLPIDSLSQETQYF
V gene: TRBV5-1
J gene: TRBJ2-5

CDR3 protein: CASSQGKYEQYF
V gene: TRBV4-1
J gene: TRBJ2-7

CDR3 protein: CASSFYFYNEQFF
V gene: TRBV7-2
J gene: TRBJ2-1

CDR3 protein: CASSLERAYNEQFF
V gene: TRBV4-1
J gene: TRBJ2-1

CDR3 protein: CASSISARNTGELFF
V gene: TRBV12-3/TRBV12-4
J gene: TRBJ2-2

CDR3 protein: CASSGLRWQYF
V gene: TRBV6-1
J gene: TRBJ2-5

CDR3 protein: CASSFPGSSNYGYTF
V gene: TRBV7-9
J gene: TRBJ1-2

CDR3 protein: CASSLVGTSGGASETQYF
V gene: TRBV7-2
J gene: TRBJ2-5

CDR3 protein: CATSDAGTGYTDTQYF
V gene: TRBV24-1
J gene: TRBJ2-3

CDR3 protein: CASSLAGGARYNEQYF
V gene: TRBV5-1
J gene: .

CDR3 protein: CASSQHRVAYEQYF
V gene: TRBV4-3
J gene: .

CDR3 protein: CSARDLGGHATNEKLFF
V gene: TRBV20-1
J gene: TRBJ1-4

CDR3 protein: CASSRPGGTSNEQFF
V gene: TRBV5-6
J gene: TRBJ2-1

CDR3 protein: CSARDRPPYEQYF
V gene: TRBV20-1
J gene: TRBJ2-7

CDR3 protein: CASSFWTGGGGNQPQHF
V gene: TRBV28
J gene: TRBJ1-5

CDR3 protein: CATSDSHRATDTQYF
V gene: TRBV24-1
J gene: TRBJ2-3